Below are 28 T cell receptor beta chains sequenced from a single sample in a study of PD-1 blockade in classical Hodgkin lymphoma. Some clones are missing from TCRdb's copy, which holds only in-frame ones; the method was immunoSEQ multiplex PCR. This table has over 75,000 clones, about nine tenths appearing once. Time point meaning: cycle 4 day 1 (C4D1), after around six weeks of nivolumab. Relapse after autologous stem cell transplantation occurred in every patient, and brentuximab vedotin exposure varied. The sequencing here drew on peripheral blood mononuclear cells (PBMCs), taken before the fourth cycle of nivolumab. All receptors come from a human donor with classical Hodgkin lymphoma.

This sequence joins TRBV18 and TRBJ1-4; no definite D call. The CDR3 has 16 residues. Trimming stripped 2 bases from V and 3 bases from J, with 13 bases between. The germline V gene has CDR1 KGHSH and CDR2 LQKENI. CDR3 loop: CASSPNDMRANEKLFF. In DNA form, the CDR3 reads TGTGCCAGCTCACCAAATGACATGAGAGCTAATGAAAAACTGTTTTTT.

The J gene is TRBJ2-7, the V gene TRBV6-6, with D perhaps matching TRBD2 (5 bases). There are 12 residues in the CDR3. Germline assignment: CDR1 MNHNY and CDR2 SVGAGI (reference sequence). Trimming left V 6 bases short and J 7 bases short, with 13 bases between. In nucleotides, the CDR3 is TGTGCCAGCAGGGCCTTTTGGGAGGAGCAGTACTTC. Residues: CASRAFWEEQYF.

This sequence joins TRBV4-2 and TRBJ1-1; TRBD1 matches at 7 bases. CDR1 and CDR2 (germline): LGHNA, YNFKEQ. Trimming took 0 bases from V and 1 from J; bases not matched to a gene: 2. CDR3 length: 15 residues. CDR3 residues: CASSQETGWNTEAFF. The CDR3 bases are TGTGCCAGCAGCCAAGAGACAGGGTGGAACACTGAAGCTTTCTTT.

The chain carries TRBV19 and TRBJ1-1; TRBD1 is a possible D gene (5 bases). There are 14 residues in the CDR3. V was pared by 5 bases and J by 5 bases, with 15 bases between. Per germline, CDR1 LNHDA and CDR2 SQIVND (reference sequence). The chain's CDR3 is CASSFRDRGTEAFF. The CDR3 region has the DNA TGTGCCAGTAGTTTCAGGGACCGGGGAACTGAAGCTTTCTTT. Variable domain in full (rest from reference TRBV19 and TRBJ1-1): DGGITQSPKYLFRKEGQNVTLSCEQNLNHDAMYWYRQDPGQGLRLIYYSQIVNDFQKGDIAEGYSVSREKKESFPLTVTSAQKNPTAFYLCASSFRDRGTEAFFGQGTRLTVV.

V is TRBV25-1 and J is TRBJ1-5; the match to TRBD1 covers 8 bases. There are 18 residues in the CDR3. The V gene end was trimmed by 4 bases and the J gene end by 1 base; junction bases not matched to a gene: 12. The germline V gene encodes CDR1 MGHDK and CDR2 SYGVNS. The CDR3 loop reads CASSVPQGGERSNQPQHF. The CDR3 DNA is TGTGCCAGCAGTGTACCACAGGGGGGGGAGAGGAGCAATCAGCCCCAGCATTTT.

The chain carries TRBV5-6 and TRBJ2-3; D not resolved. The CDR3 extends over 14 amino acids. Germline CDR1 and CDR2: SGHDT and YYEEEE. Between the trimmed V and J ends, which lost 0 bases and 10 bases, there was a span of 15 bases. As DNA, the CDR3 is TGTGCCAGCAGCTTGGCCGATTCAGCACTTGCGCAGTATTTT. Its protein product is CASSLADSALAQYF.

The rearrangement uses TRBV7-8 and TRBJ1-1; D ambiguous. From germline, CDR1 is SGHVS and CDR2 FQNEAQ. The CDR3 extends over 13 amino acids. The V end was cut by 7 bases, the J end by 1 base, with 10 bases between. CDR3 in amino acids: CASTWARNTEAFF. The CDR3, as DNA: TGTGCCAGCACTTGGGCCAGGAACACTGAAGCTTTCTTT.

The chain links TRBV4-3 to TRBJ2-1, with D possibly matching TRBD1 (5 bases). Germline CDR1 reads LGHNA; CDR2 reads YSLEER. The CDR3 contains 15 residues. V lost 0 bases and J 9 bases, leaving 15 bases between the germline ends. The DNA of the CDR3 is TGCGCCAGCAGCCAAGATTCCCAAGCCAGGGCTGAGCAGTTCTTC. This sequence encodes CASSQDSQARAEQFF.

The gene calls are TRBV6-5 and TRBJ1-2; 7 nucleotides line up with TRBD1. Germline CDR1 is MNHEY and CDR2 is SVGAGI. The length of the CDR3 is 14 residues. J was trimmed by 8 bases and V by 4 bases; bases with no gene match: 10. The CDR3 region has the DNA TGTGCCAGCAGTTCCCGGACAGGAGTAAGGGGCTACACCTTC. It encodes CASSSRTGVRGYTF.

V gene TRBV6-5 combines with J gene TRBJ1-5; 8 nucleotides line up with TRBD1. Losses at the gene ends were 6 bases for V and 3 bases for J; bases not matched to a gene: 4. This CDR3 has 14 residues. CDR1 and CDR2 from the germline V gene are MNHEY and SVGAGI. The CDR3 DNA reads TGTGCCAGCAGCCAGACAGGGGACAATCAGCCCCAGCATTTT. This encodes CASSQTGDNQPQHF.

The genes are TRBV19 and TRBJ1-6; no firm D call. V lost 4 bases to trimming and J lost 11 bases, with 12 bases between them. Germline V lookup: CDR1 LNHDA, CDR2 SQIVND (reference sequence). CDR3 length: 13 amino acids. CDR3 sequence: CASSSLVAAPLHF. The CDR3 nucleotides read TGTGCCAGTAGTAGCTTGGTGGCCGCACCCCTCCACTTT.

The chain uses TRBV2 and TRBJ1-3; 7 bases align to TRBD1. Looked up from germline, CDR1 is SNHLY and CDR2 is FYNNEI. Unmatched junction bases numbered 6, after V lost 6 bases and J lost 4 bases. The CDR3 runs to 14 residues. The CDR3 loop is CASSEQGKGNTIYF. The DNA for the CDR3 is TGTGCCAGCAGCGAACAGGGGAAAGGAAACACCATATATTTT. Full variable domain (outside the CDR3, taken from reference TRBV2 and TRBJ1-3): EPEVTQTPSHQVTQMGQEVILRCVPISNHLYFYWYRQILGQKVEFLVSFYNNEISEKSEIFDDQFSVERPDGSNFTLKIRSTKLEDSAMYFCASSEQGKGNTIYFGEGSWLTVV.

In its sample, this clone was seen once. The CDR3 here is CASSLQGLRYNEQFF. The CDR3 bases are TGTGCCAGCAGCTTACAGGGGCTACGGTACAATGAGCAGTTCTTC. The rearrangement uses TRBV7-2 and TRBJ2-1; the D gene is possibly TRBD1 (6 bases). Germline V lookup: CDR1 SGHTA, CDR2 FQGNSA. The CDR3 is 15 amino acids. V was cut by 2 bases and J by 4 bases, with 12 bases left in between.

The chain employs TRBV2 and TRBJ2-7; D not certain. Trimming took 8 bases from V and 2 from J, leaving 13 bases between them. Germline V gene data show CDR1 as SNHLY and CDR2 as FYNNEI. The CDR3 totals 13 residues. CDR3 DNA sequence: TGTGCCAGCCACCGGTCCCCCCCCTACGAGCAGTACTTC. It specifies CASHRSPPYEQYF.

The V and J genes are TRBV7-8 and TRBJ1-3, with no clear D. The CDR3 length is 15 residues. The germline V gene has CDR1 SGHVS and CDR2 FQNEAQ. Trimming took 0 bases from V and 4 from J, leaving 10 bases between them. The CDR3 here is CASSLASTRGNTIYF. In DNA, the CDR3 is TGTGCCAGCAGCTTAGCCTCGACGCGAGGAAACACCATATATTTT.

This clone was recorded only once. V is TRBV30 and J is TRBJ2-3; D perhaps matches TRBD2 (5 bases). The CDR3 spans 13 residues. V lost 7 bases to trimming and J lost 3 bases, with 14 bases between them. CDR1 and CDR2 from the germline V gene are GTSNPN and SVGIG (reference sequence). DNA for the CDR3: TGTGCCTTTGAGGGCAGGTGGACAGATACGCAGTATTTT. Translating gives CAFEGRWTDTQYF.

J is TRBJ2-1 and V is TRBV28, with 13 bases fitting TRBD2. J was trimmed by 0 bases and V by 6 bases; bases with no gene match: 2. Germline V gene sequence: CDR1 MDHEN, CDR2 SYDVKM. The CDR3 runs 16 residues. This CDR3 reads CASRLAGGSSYNEQFF. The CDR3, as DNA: TGTGCCAGCAGACTAGCGGGGGGGAGCTCCTACAATGAGCAGTTCTTC.

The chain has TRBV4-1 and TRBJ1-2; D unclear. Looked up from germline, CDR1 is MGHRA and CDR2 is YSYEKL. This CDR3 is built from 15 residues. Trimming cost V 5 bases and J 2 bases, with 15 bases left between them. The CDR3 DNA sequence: TGCGCCAGCAGCTTAAGTGGCAGCACCAACTATGGCTACACCTTC. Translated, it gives CASSLSGSTNYGYTF.

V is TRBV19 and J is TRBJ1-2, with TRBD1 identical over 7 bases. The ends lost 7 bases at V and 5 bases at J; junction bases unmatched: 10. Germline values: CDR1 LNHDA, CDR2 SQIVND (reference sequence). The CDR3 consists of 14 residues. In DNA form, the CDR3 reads TGTGCCAGTACCCCGGACAGGCATTTTTATGGCTACACCTTC. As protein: CASTPDRHFYGYTF.

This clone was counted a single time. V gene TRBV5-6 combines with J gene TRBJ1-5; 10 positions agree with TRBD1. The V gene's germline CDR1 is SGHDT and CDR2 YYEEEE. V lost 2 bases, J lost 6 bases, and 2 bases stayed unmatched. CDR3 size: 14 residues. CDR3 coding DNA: TGTGCCAGCAGCTTTGGGACAGGGGTTCAGCCCCAGCATTTT. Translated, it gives CASSFGTGVQPQHF.

CDR3 sequence: CAWSVVGRDQPQHF. The DNA of the CDR3 is TGTGCCTGGAGTGTAGTAGGGAGGGATCAGCCCCAGCATTTT. V usage is TRBV30 and J usage is TRBJ1-5; D is unclear. CDR3 size: 14 residues. Per the germline V gene, CDR1 is GTSNPN and CDR2 is SVGIG (reference sequence). V was shortened by 0 bases and J by 5 bases, with 11 bases between the two germline ends.

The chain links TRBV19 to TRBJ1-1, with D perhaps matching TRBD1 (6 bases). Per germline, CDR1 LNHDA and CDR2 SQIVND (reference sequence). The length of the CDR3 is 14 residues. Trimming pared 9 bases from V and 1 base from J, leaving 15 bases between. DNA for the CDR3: TGTGCCAGCTCCCCCCAGGGGCCGAACACTGAAGCTTTCTTT. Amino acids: CASSPQGPNTEAFF.

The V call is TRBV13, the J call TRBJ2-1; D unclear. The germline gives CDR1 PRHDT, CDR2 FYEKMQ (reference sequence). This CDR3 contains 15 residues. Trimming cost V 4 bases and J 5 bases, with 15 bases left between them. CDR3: CASSSGPRSNNEQFF. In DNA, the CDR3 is TGTGCCAGCAGCTCTGGGCCCCGCTCGAACAATGAGCAGTTCTTC.

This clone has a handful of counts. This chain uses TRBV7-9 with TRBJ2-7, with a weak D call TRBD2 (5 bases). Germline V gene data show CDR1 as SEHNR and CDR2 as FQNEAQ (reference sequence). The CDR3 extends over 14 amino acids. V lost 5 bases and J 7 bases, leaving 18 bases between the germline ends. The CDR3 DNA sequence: TGTGCCAGCAGCCGCGGAGCCAGGACTCGGGAGCAGTACTTC. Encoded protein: CASSRGARTREQYF.

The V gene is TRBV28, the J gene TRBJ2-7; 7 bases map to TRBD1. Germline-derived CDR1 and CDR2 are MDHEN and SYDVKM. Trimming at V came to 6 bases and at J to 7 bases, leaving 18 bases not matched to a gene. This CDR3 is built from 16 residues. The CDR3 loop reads CASRSLTRDRGWEQYF. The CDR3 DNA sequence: TGTGCCAGCAGGTCCCTCACCCGGGACAGAGGGTGGGAGCAGTACTTC. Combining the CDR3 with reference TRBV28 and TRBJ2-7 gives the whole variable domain DVKVTQSSRYLVKRTGEKVFLECVQDMDHENMFWYRQDPGLGLRLIYFSYDVKMKEKGDIPEGYSVSREKKERFSLILESASTNQTSMYLCASRSLTRDRGWEQYFGPGTRLTVT.

In nucleotides, the CDR3 is TGTGCCAGCAGCTTGGCGTCTATGGCAGGGTCAGATACGCAGTATTTT. This sequence encodes CASSLASMAGSDTQYF. The V and J genes are TRBV5-6 and TRBJ2-3, with a weak D call TRBD1 (5 bases). The CDR3 consists of 16 residues. The V end lost 0 bases, the J end lost 4 bases, and 15 bases lay between the germline ends. CDR1 and CDR2 from the germline V gene are SGHDT and YYEEEE.

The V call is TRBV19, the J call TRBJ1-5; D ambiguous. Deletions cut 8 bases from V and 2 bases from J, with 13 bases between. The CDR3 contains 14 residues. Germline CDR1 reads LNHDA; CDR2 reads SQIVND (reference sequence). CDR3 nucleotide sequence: TGTGCCAGTGGCGGGCCGGCGGGCAATCAGCCCCAGCATTTT. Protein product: CASGGPAGNQPQHF.

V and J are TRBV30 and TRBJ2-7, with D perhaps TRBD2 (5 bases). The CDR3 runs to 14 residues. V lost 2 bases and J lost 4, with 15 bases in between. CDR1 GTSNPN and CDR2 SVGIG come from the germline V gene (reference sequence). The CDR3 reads CAWSQSPSGYEQYF. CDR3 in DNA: TGTGCCTGGAGTCAAAGTCCTTCGGGATACGAGCAGTACTTC.